Below are 15 T cell receptor beta chains sequenced from a single sample in a study of graft-versus-host responses after intestinal transplantation. For these receptors, no antigen is known. Method: immunoSEQ multiplex PCR; TCRdb's copy keeps in-frame clones and lacks some. The sample has about 120,000 clones; 85% to 95% are singletons. This specimen was unstimulated CD4+ T cells sorted from spleen or lymph node cells, taken before intestinal transplant. All receptors come from a human donor who received an intestinal transplant.

This clone was picked up one time. The chain links TRBV15 to TRBJ2-1, with 8 bases that match TRBD2. Per the germline V gene, CDR1 is LNHNV and CDR2 is YYDKDF (reference sequence). CDR3 length: 15 residues. J lost 8 bases, V lost 5 bases, and 11 bases had no gene match. In nucleotides, the CDR3 is TGTGCCACCAGCCTTGTGAGTAGCGGGGTCTATGAGCAGTTCTTC. It encodes CATSLVSSGVYEQFF.

This clone showed up just once. This rearrangement joins TRBV7-9 to TRBJ2-1; 7 bases agree with TRBD1. Germline assignment: CDR1 SEHNR and CDR2 FQNEAQ (reference sequence). V dropped 5 bases and J dropped 4; count of bases not matched to a gene: 11. The CDR3 runs to 16 residues. Here the CDR3 reads CASSLPPGQIYNEQFF. The CDR3 DNA is TGTGCCAGCAGCCTCCCTCCGGGACAGATTTACAATGAGCAGTTCTTC.

This clone showed up just once. This rearrangement joins TRBV27 to TRBJ1-3; the D gene is possibly TRBD1 (5 bases). V gave up 6 bases and J gave up 3 bases, with 18 bases separating them. Germline V gives CDR1 MNHEY, CDR2 SMNVEV (reference sequence). The CDR3 is made up of 16 amino acids. The CDR3 coding sequence is TGTGCCAGCAGGGAACTGGGGGGGAACCTTGGAAACACCATATATTTT. Protein sequence: CASRELGGNLGNTIYF.

The V and J genes are TRBV7-3 and TRBJ1-1; D gene ambiguous. From germline, CDR1 is SGHTA and CDR2 FQGTGA. The CDR3 is made up of 13 amino acids. Trimming shortened V by 1 base and J by 2 bases, and 5 bases separated the two germline ends. CDR3 residues: CASSLNYNTEAFF. The CDR3 bases are TGTGCCAGCAGCTTAAATTACAACACTGAAGCTTTCTTT.

The chain employs TRBV9 and TRBJ2-5; 8 nucleotides align to TRBD2. Germline values: CDR1 SGDLS, CDR2 YYNGEE. Trimming at V came to 0 bases and at J to 5 bases, leaving 9 bases not matched to a gene. The CDR3 runs to 16 residues. The CDR3 sequence is CASSVGGLVESETQYF. CDR3 DNA: TGTGCCAGCAGCGTAGGGGGACTAGTCGAGAGCGAGACCCAGTACTTC. Filled out from reference TRBV9 and TRBJ2-5, the complete variable domain reads DSGVTQTPKHLITATGQRVTLRCSPRSGDLSVYWYQQSLDQGLQFLIQYYNGEERAKGNILERFSAQQFPDLHSELNLSSLELGDSALYFCASSVGGLVESETQYFGPGTRLLVL.

This chain connects TRBV7-8 to TRBJ1-1; 8 positions match TRBD1. CDR1 is SGHVS and CDR2 is FQNEAQ in the germline V gene. J gave up 4 bases and V 5 bases, and 6 bases lay outside the gene matches. The CDR3 extends over 14 amino acids. CDR3 coding DNA: TGTGCCAGCAGCCGGACAGGGTTGACCACTGAAGCTTTCTTT. Its protein is CASSRTGLTTEAFF.

The J gene is TRBJ2-5, the V gene TRBV5-4; TRBD2 matches 14 bases. CDR3 length: 18 residues. V shed 4 bases and J 3 bases; nucleotides not matched to a gene: 11. Germline CDR1 SGHNT, CDR2 YYREEE (reference sequence). The DNA of the CDR3 is TGTGCCAGCAGCCAAGGACTAGCGGGAGGCCAGTTGAAAGAGACCCAGTACTTC. Translated: CASSQGLAGGQLKETQYF. Full variable domain (missing parts from reference TRBV5-4 and TRBJ2-5): ETGVTQSPTHLIKTRGQQVTLRCSSQSGHNTVSWYQQALGQGPQFIFQYYREEENGRGNFPPRFSGLQFPNYSSELNVNALELDDSALYLCASSQGLAGGQLKETQYFGPGTRLLVL.

The rearrangement links TRBV6-5 to TRBJ2-7; TRBD2 matches 9 bases. This CDR3 is built from 14 residues. Trimming at V came to 7 bases and at J to 2 bases, leaving 6 bases not matched to a gene. Looked up from germline, CDR1 is MNHEY and CDR2 is SVGAGI. As DNA, the CDR3 is TGTGCCAGCACCCCCGGCGGGAGGGCCTACGAGCAGTACTTC. It encodes CASTPGGRAYEQYF.

The chain employs TRBV14 and TRBJ1-1; 8 bases align to TRBD1. This CDR3 region has 14 residues. The V and J ends lost 3 bases and 11 bases, in that order; junction bases with no gene match: 11. Germline V CDR1 and CDR2: SGHDN, FVKESK. The CDR3 DNA follows: TGTGCCAGCAGCCAGAAGGGACAGGACCAAAGGGCTTTCTTT. It codes for CASSQKGQDQRAFF.

V is TRBV29-1 and J is TRBJ2-1, with 9 bases matching TRBD2. V gave up 5 bases and J gave up 2 bases; unmatched junction bases: 1. This CDR3 spans 13 amino acids. Germline values: CDR1 SQVTM, CDR2 ANQGSEA. Here the CDR3 reads CSVRGRAYNEQFF. The CDR3 DNA reads as TGCAGCGTTCGCGGGAGGGCCTACAATGAGCAGTTCTTC.

The CDR3 here is CASSFYVPTGAGGYTF. In DNA form, the CDR3 reads TGTGCCAGCAGCTTTTACGTCCCTACAGGGGCGGGAGGCTACACCTTC. This chain uses TRBV7-9 with TRBJ1-2; TRBD1 matches 7 bases. J was trimmed by 8 bases and V by 3 bases; bases with no gene match: 15. The CDR3 consists of 16 residues. In germline, CDR1 is SEHNR, CDR2 FQNEAQ (reference sequence).

The V and J genes are TRBV6-5 and TRBJ2-2; the D gene is possibly TRBD2 (5 bases). Looked up from germline, CDR1 is MNHEY and CDR2 is SVGAGI. CDR3 size: 14 residues. V shed 4 bases and J shed 4 bases, with 10 bases lying between them. The DNA for the CDR3 is TGTGCCAGCAGTTCCGGAGGATTCACCGGGGAGCTGTTTTTT. It encodes CASSSGGFTGELFF.

V is TRBV29-1 and J is TRBJ1-1; D is uncertain. The V end was cut by 4 bases, the J end by 7 bases, with 10 bases between. Germline V lookup: CDR1 SQVTM, CDR2 ANQGSEA. The CDR3 contains 11 residues. In nucleotides, the CDR3 is TGCAGCGTTGGTACTCTCATTGAAGCTTTCTTT. Protein sequence: CSVGTLIEAFF.

V usage is TRBV12-1 and J usage is TRBJ1-5; no check of the table's D call, TRBD1, against the DNA was made. TRBV12-1 is a listed pseudogene. This CDR3 is built from 16 residues. The CDR3 protein is CASSFELDRDNQPQHF. The CDR3 bases are TGTGCCAGCAGCTTTGAACTAGACAGGGACAATCAGCCCCAGCATTTT.

V and J are TRBV30 and TRBJ1-4; 8 bases are a match to TRBD1. This CDR3 comprises 13 residues. Germline V gene lookup returns CDR1 GTSNPN and CDR2 SVGIG (reference sequence). The J segment lost 10 bases and the V segment lost 4 bases, leaving 8 bases of the junction unmatched. The CDR3 reads CAWKAQTGGKLFF. The CDR3 nucleotides read TGTGCCTGGAAGGCACAAACAGGGGGAAAACTGTTTTTT. Full variable domain (remainder filled in from reference TRBV30 and TRBJ1-4): SQTIHQWPATLVQPVGSPLSLECTVEGTSNPNLYWYRQAAGRGLQLLFYSVGIGQISSEVPQNLSASRPQDRQFILSSKKLLLSDSGFYLCAWKAQTGGKLFFGSGTQLSVL.